This T cell receptor (beta chain) was identified in a study of blood T cell repertoires in COVID-19. Study details: COVID-19 samples collected from the United States, Italy and Spain covered acute and convalescent phases. The cDNA or gDNA used as material had been derived from T cells, B-cell-depleted T cells, or PBMCs.

The ends were cut back, 1 base at V and 6 bases at J, with 5 bases in the middle. The V gene's germline CDR1 is LNHDA and CDR2 SQIVND (reference sequence). This CDR3 region has 12 residues. As processed by the authors: Amplification from reference gene primers served as the basis for estimated nucleated cell counts. Clones were read by immunoSEQ multiplex PCR, and TCRdb kept only the in-frame ones, dropping some. V, J and clone size are those of that table, while D and trimming were read from the DNA. Among 45,000 or so clones, more than 65% were seen once, and the ten largest hold approximately 4.1%.

This TCR derives from a woman aged 70-85 years with acute or convalescent COVID-19. Source material: peripheral blood. The J gene is TRBJ2-3, the V gene TRBV19; weak D call: TRBD2 (5 bases). DNA of the CDR3: TGTGCCAGTAGTATAGGCGGGGATACGCAGTATTTT. Amino acids: CASSIGGDTQYF.